The next 19 T cell receptor beta chains were all read from a single sample in a study of T cell responses to AZD1222 COVID-19 vaccine. Sequencing used immunoSEQ multiplex PCR; TCRdb keeps in-frame clones, though not all of them. Here the sample spans around 180,000 clones, 87% being singletons. Sample: peripheral blood, taken on day 0 of AZD1222 vaccination. These receptor sequences come from an adult in good health.

J is TRBJ2-7 and V is TRBV3-1 (or the pseudogene TRBV3-2), with a possible D match to TRBD1 (5 bases). V was shortened by 0 bases and J by 4 bases, with 16 bases between the two germline ends. The CDR3 has 16 amino acids. The germline gives CDR1 LGHDT, CDR2 YNNKEL (reference sequence). CDR3 DNA sequence: TGTGCCAGCAGCCAAGAAGGCAGGGCATCTGGTTACGAGCAGTACTTC. Its translation is CASSQEGRASGYEQYF.

J is TRBJ2-5 and V is TRBV7-8; D may match TRBD1 or TRBD2 (5 bases each). With 5 bases removed from V and 5 bases from J, the gap between germline ends came to 15 bases. The CDR3 extends over 14 amino acids. Germline V gene lookup returns CDR1 SGHVS and CDR2 FQNEAQ. CDR3 coding DNA: TGTGCCAGCAGCGCTAACAGGAGGATGGAGACCCAGTACTTC. Protein product: CASSANRRMETQYF.

This rearrangement joins TRBV10-2 to TRBJ1-4; D is possibly TRBD1 (6 bases). CDR1 is WSHSY, CDR2 SAAADI, per germline. The CDR3 consists of 16 residues. V shed 3 bases and J shed 6 bases, with 17 bases lying between them. The CDR3 loop reads CASSEWGRPGDEKLFF. The DNA of the CDR3 is TGCGCCAGCAGTGAATGGGGGCGCCCCGGGGATGAAAAACTGTTTTTT.

The sample holds one count of this clone. V is TRBV3-1 (or the pseudogene TRBV3-2) and J is TRBJ2-7, with D possibly TRBD2 on 5 matching bases. The CDR3 has 14 residues. V shed 2 bases and J shed 3 bases, with 11 bases lying between them. Germline-derived CDR1 and CDR2 are LGHDT and YNNKEL (reference sequence). CDR3 nucleotide sequence: TGTGCCAGCAGCCAACCGGGAAACCTCTACGAGCAGTACTTC. Its translation: CASSQPGNLYEQYF.

A few counts support this clone. The chain joins TRBV11-2 to TRBJ1-5; 12 nucleotides match TRBD1. Germline V gene data show CDR1 as SGHAT and CDR2 as FQNNGV. The J segment lost 7 bases and the V segment lost 1 base, leaving 5 bases of the junction unmatched. This CDR3 has 16 residues. For the CDR3, the DNA is TGTGCCAGCAGCTTAGGGGACAGGGGGCCGAGCCAGCCCCAGCATTTT. Protein: CASSLGDRGPSQPQHF.

This sequence joins TRBV11-3 and TRBJ1-1; D gene unclear. Germline CDR1 is SGHNT and CDR2 is YENEEA. The CDR3 has 14 residues. The germline V and J ends were trimmed by 9 bases and 0 bases, with 14 bases remaining between them. The CDR3 spells CARSLQSLNTEAFF. The CDR3 coding sequence is TGTGCCAGATCCCTCCAGAGTCTGAACACTGAAGCTTTCTTT.

J is TRBJ2-6 and V is TRBV5-1, with 7 nucleotides matching TRBD2. Germline V lookup: CDR1 SGHRS, CDR2 YFSETQ. V was clipped by 4 bases and J by 0 bases; unmatched bases: 13. The CDR3 is 19 amino acids. As DNA, the CDR3 is TGCGCCAGCAGCCCCGTGGGGGGGGTGGAACTCTCTGGGGCCAACGTCCTGACTTTC. This encodes CASSPVGGVELSGANVLTF.

The J gene is TRBJ2-5, the V gene TRBV2; the D gene is possibly TRBD2 (6 bases). Between the trimmed V and J ends, which lost 4 bases and 5 bases, there was a span of 17 bases. Per the germline V gene, CDR1 is SNHLY and CDR2 is FYNNEI. The CDR3 covers 15 residues. The CDR3 is CASSASGGITETQYF. The CDR3, as DNA: TGTGCCAGCAGTGCCTCGGGCGGGATTACGGAGACCCAGTACTTC.

This chain uses TRBV6-2 or TRBV6-3 with TRBJ2-7, with D unclear. CDR3 size: 14 residues. The germline V gene has CDR1 MNHEY and CDR2 SVGEGT. V lost 0 bases and J lost 1, with 7 bases in between. This chain's CDR3 is CASSYSWSSYEQYF. In nucleotides, the CDR3 is TGTGCCAGCAGTTACTCCTGGAGTTCCTACGAGCAGTACTTC.

The chain carries TRBV21-1 and TRBJ1-5. TRBV21-1 is a pseudogene. The CDR3 runs to 15 residues. CDR3 loop: CASSKVGDSNQPQHF. The CDR3 DNA reads as TGTGCCAGCAGCAAAGTTGGGGATAGCAATCAGCCCCAGCATTTT.

The chain has TRBV3-1 (or the pseudogene TRBV3-2) and TRBJ2-3; D possibly corresponds to TRBD2 (6 bases). The CDR3 runs to 15 residues. Trimming shortened V by 8 bases and J by 1 base, and 16 bases separated the two germline ends. Germline V gene data show CDR1 as LGHDT and CDR2 as YNNKEL (reference sequence). The CDR3 spells CASAPLATGTDTQYF. In DNA, the CDR3 is TGTGCCAGCGCCCCTCTAGCGACGGGCACAGATACGCAGTATTTT.

This chain joins TRBV9 and TRBJ2-7; D perhaps matches TRBD1 (6 bases). The V and J ends lost 4 bases and 2 bases respectively, with 16 bases between them. The V gene's germline CDR1 is SGDLS and CDR2 YYNGEE. The CDR3 length is 15 residues. CDR3 residues: CASSPGPGVTYEQYF. CDR3 sequence (DNA): TGTGCCAGCAGCCCCGGGCCAGGGGTCACCTACGAGCAGTACTTC.

The rearrangement links TRBV3-1 (or the pseudogene TRBV3-2) to TRBJ2-1; D call uncertain. The germline V gene has CDR1 LGHDT and CDR2 YNNKEL (reference sequence). The CDR3 totals 13 residues. The V end was cut by 4 bases, the J end by 9 bases, with 13 bases between. CDR3 bases: TGTGCCAGCAGCCGCTCTCGAGGCGCTGAGCAGTTCTTC. Protein sequence: CASSRSRGAEQFF.

The genes are TRBV28 and TRBJ1-5; D possibly corresponds to TRBD1 (5 bases). CDR3 length: 13 residues. The V end lost 6 bases, the J end lost 4 bases, and 10 bases lay between the germline ends. Germline CDR1 reads MDHEN; CDR2 reads SYDVKM. This CDR3 is CASRFWGNQPQHF. CDR3 DNA: TGTGCCAGCAGATTCTGGGGGAATCAGCCCCAGCATTTT.

The chain has TRBV18 and TRBJ1-1; D might be TRBD1 (5 bases). CDR3 length: 13 amino acids. The V gene's germline CDR1 is KGHSH and CDR2 LQKENI. Between the trimmed V and J ends, which lost 1 base and 7 bases, there was a span of 10 bases. The CDR3 spells CASSPRDGDEAFF. The CDR3 DNA reads TGTGCCAGCTCACCACGGGACGGGGATGAAGCTTTCTTT.

J is TRBJ1-1 and V is TRBV11-3; TRBD1 might be the D (6 bases). Germline V CDR1 and CDR2: SGHNT, YENEEA. V lost 1 base, J lost 3 bases, and 9 bases lay in between. This CDR3 is built from 14 residues. CDR3 residues: CASSLGGADTEAFF. CDR3 nucleotide sequence: TGTGCCAGCAGCTTAGGGGGGGCCGACACTGAAGCTTTCTTT.

This clone was recorded a few times. This rearrangement joins TRBV5-6 to TRBJ2-7; TRBD2 aligns across 15 bases. The germline V gene has CDR1 SGHDT and CDR2 YYEEEE. V gave up 2 bases and J gave up 6 bases; unmatched junction bases: 12. The CDR3 covers 18 residues. The CDR3 reads CASSFRTSGRAGLREQYF. The DNA for the CDR3 is TGTGCCAGCAGCTTCCGGACTAGCGGGAGGGCCGGTTTACGCGAGCAGTACTTC.

DNA for the CDR3: TGTGCCAGCAGTGACCCGGGGAGGTTGTCCACTGAAGCTTTCTTT. Protein product: CASSDPGRLSTEAFF. This rearrangement joins TRBV2 to TRBJ1-1; no clear D gene. Trimming pared 3 bases from V and 4 bases from J, leaving 15 bases between. This CDR3 has 15 amino acids. Germline V gene data show CDR1 as SNHLY and CDR2 as FYNNEI.

The chain joins TRBV6-5 to TRBJ2-2; D possibly corresponds to TRBD2 (6 bases). The CDR3 spans 13 residues. V gave up 6 bases and J gave up 6 bases, with 11 bases separating them. The V gene's germline CDR1 is MNHEY and CDR2 SVGAGI. The CDR3 DNA is TGTGCCAGCAGGCGGGACGAGGCCGGGGAGCTGTTTTTT. This translates into CASRRDEAGELFF.